The subject of this entry is one T cell receptor (beta chain). Its antigen remains unknown. This entry comes from a study of T cell repertoires in cytomegalovirus infection. Looking at the study overall: Public TCR beta signatures were indicative of both CMV infection and a matching HLA type. Study-wide results and caveats: In two of eight donors, the top clonotype was HLA-C-restricted CMV-specific. Summed public TCR beta family frequency identified CMV carriers bearing the relevant HLA.

TCRdb reanalysed the reads using MiXCR and keeps one entry per CDR3 protein. This repertoire shows approximately 730,000 distinct CDR3 sequences, approximately 32% found once; its top ten account for about an eighth. Trimming shortened V by 5 bases and J by 3 bases, and 17 bases separated the two germline ends. The CDR3 runs to 15 residues. The V gene's germline CDR1 is SGHTA and CDR2 FQGTGA. The gene calls are TRBV7-3 and TRBJ2-7; D possibly matches TRBD1 or TRBD2 (6 bases each). Sequences were derived from cultured CD8+ T cells from PBMCs, sampled from culture after CMV antigen stimulation. This sequence was found in a human donor in good health (CMV status not recorded). Some clones in this sample may be carry-over from other donors' samples. The CDR3 coding sequence is TGTGCCAGCAGCCAGTACGGGGGCGTCGGCTACGAGCAGTACGTC. Translation gives CASSQYGGVGYEQYV.